A selection of T cell receptor beta chains follows, all from one sample in a study of shared clonotypes between healthy human individuals. TCRdb keeps only in-frame clones here, not all; method: immunoSEQ multiplex PCR. The sample lists more than 1.2 million clones, 98% to 99% occurring once. The sequencing sample was made of naive CD4+ T cells sorted from blood. Source of these receptors: a man aged 25 to 45 in good health. The CDR3 runs from the conserved cysteine through the conserved F or W. The D gene is left open where the match is weak. Not all rows give a size; the values are once, few, many and, for expanded clones, a class.

D gene	J gene	clone size	V gene	CDR3 DNA	CDR3 protein
NA	TRBJ2-1	NA	TRBV6-1	TGTGCCAGCAGTGCCTCGGACTATGAGCAGTTCTTC	CASSASDYEQFF
NA	TRBJ2-6	NA	TRBV7-9	TGTGCCAGCAGCTTGTACAGAACCTCTGGGGCCAACGTCCTGACTTTC	CASSLYRTSGANVLTF
NA	TRBJ1-1	once	TRBV18	TGTGCCAGCTCACGAAAGGTGGGTTCAGGGTGGACTGAAGCTTTCTTT	CASSRKVGSGWTEAFF
NA	TRBJ1-1	NA	TRBV28	TGTGCCAGCAGCACCTTGAGGGGCAGGAACACTGAAGCTTTCTTT	CASSTLRGRNTEAFF
NA	TRBJ2-3	NA	TRBV5-1	TGCGCCAGCAGCATCGTACGGGACACTAGCACAGATACGCAGTATTTT	CASSIVRDTSTDTQYF
TRBD2	TRBJ2-3	NA	TRBV9	TGTGCCAGCAGCAGTCCCCGGGGGGGCACAGATACGCAGTATTTT	CASSSPRGGTDTQYF
TRBD2	TRBJ2-7	NA	TRBV2	TGTGCCAGCAGTAAGGGACTAGCGGGAGCCTACGAGCAGTACTTC	CASSKGLAGAYEQYF
TRBD1	TRBJ1-5	NA	TRBV7-2	TGTGCCAGCAGCTTACGACAGGGCGGTCAGCCCCAGCATTTT	CASSLRQGGQPQHF
TRBD2	TRBJ2-2	NA	TRBV5-4	TGTGCCAGCAGGCACGAACTAGCGGCCGGGGAGCTGTTTTTT	CASRHELAAGELFF
TRBD1	TRBJ1-5	NA	TRBV10-2	TGCGCCAGCACCCAAACAGGGGGCTATCAGCCCCAGCATTTT	CASTQTGGYQPQHF
TRBD2	TRBJ2-3	NA	TRBV18	TGTGCCAGCTCACCTACCCCCGGGGGGGTGAACACAGATACGCAGTATTTT	CASSPTPGGVNTDTQYF
NA	TRBJ2-7	NA	TRBV2	TGTGCCAGCAGTCAAGACGGACAGAGGAACGACGAGCAGTACTTC	CASSQDGQRNDEQYF
NA	TRBJ2-7	NA	TRBV5-1	TGCGCCAGCAGCTTGAGATCGGGACCCTACGAGCAGTACTTC	CASSLRSGPYEQYF
NA	TRBJ2-3	NA	TRBV21-1	TGTGCCAGCAGCAAAGTTGGACTAGCGGGAGGCCCCACAGATACGCAGTATTTT	CASSKVGLAGGPTDTQYF